This T cell receptor beta chain came from a study of blood T cell repertoires in COVID-19. Across the study: The study drew acute and convalescent COVID-19 samples from the United States, Italy and Spain.

Looked up from germline, CDR1 is SEHNR and CDR2 is FQNEAQ (reference sequence). This CDR3 contains 15 residues. The ends lost 7 bases at V and 2 bases at J; junction bases unmatched: 7. Per the authors' pipeline: Cell counts per sample came from amplifying reference gene primers. Clones were sequenced by immunoSEQ multiplex PCR, and TCRdb holds only the in-frame ones, with some missing. V and J calls and clone size are copied from that table; D and trimming were computed from the DNA. The sample consists of 450,000 or so clones, 75% to 90% of them appearing once. The source is a young man with COVID-19, enrolled during active disease. The sample comprised peripheral blood. V and J are TRBV7-9 and TRBJ2-7; 11 bases align to TRBD1. CDR3 nucleotides: TGTGCCAGCACCGGGGACAGGGGGTTGCCCTACGAGCAGTACTTC. Translating it yields CASTGDRGLPYEQYF.